This entry lists 30 T cell receptor beta chains sequenced from one sample in a study of blood T cell repertoires in COVID-19. Data came from immunoSEQ multiplex PCR; TCRdb stores just in-frame clones and leaves some out. The table shows roughly 200,000 clones, with 88% occurring only once. The specimen was peripheral blood. The receptors here all came from a man aged 35-49 years with active or convalescent COVID-19.

The chain combines TRBV11-2 with TRBJ2-1; D gene unclear. Germline V gene sequence: CDR1 SGHAT, CDR2 FQNNGV. The CDR3 sequence is 13 residues long. V was trimmed by 1 base and J by 4 bases, leaving 5 bases between them. The CDR3 spells CASSLGAYNEQFF. The CDR3 DNA is TGTGCCAGCAGCTTAGGGGCGTACAATGAGCAGTTCTTC.

The chain links TRBV4-2 to TRBJ1-2, with 10 nucleotides matching TRBD1. Germline V lookup: CDR1 LGHNA, CDR2 YNFKEQ. The V gene end was trimmed by 1 base and the J gene end by 6 bases; junction bases not matched to a gene: 5. This CDR3 is 15 amino acids long. The CDR3 nucleotides read TGTGCCAGCAGCCAAGTGGGACAGGGGATGCATGGCTACACCTTC. As protein: CASSQVGQGMHGYTF.

This clone was detected many times. CDR3 residues: CASRASGSTDTQYF. The CDR3 nucleotides read TGTGCCAGCAGAGCCAGCGGGAGCACAGATACGCAGTATTTT. This chain links TRBV27 with TRBJ2-3, with a possible D match to TRBD2 (6 bases). V was cut by 6 bases and J by 0 bases, with 10 bases left in between. Germline V CDR1 and CDR2: MNHEY, SMNVEV (reference sequence). CDR3 length: 14 residues.

CDR3 nucleotide sequence: TGTGCCAGCAGCTTGTTACAGGGTGGTTATGAGCAGTACTTC. Protein: CASSLLQGGYEQYF. This sequence joins TRBV5-4 and TRBJ2-7; D is perhaps TRBD1 (6 bases). Germline loops: CDR1 SGHNT, CDR2 YYREEE (reference sequence). V lost 1 base and J lost 7, with 15 bases in between. This CDR3 comprises 14 residues.

This clone has more than one count but fewer than ten. The same CDR3 can be traced to other DNA sequences in this sample. The J gene is TRBJ2-5, the V gene TRBV18; D perhaps matches TRBD1 (6 bases). Trimming took off 2 bases at V and 5 bases at J, with 9 bases between the two ends. CDR1 and CDR2 from the germline V gene are KGHSH and LQKENI. CDR3 length: 13 amino acids. CDR3 region: CASSPSGVETQYF. Here the CDR3 DNA reads TGTGCCAGCTCACCATCAGGGGTCGAGACCCAGTACTTC.

The CDR3 reads CASSTLAGGVNEQFF. CDR3 sequence (DNA): TGTGCCAGCAGCACCCTAGCGGGAGGGGTAAATGAGCAGTTCTTC. The rearrangement joins TRBV28 to TRBJ2-1, with TRBD2 identical over 12 bases. The CDR3 contains 15 residues. Germline V lookup: CDR1 MDHEN, CDR2 SYDVKM. Unmatched junction bases numbered 7, after V lost 6 bases and J lost 7 bases. Variable domain in full (rest from reference TRBV28 and TRBJ2-1): DVKVTQSSRYLVKRTGEKVFLECVQDMDHENMFWYRQDPGLGLRLIYFSYDVKMKEKGDIPEGYSVSREKKERFSLILESASTNQTSMYLCASSTLAGGVNEQFFGPGTRLTVL.

The chain joins TRBV9 to TRBJ1-1; 8 bases are a match to TRBD1. Trimming cost V 0 bases and J 3 bases; bases outside gene matches: 4. CDR1 and CDR2 from the germline V gene are SGDLS and YYNGEE. The CDR3 runs 15 residues. The CDR3 is CASSVVQGADTEAFF. CDR3 DNA sequence: TGTGCCAGCAGCGTAGTGCAGGGGGCGGACACTGAAGCTTTCTTT.

The CDR3 loop reads CAWKGTGDEKLFF. The CDR3 DNA reads as TGTGCCTGGAAAGGGACAGGGGATGAAAAACTGTTTTTT. This chain connects TRBV30 to TRBJ1-4; 10 positions agree with TRBD1. The germline V gene encodes CDR1 GTSNPN and CDR2 SVGIG (reference sequence). This CDR3 is 13 amino acids long. V lost 4 bases and J lost 6; bases outside the gene matches: 2.

The chain uses TRBV6-5 and TRBJ1-1; D possibly corresponds to TRBD1 (6 bases). Germline lookup yields CDR1 MNHEY and CDR2 SVGAGI. V was clipped by 6 bases and J by 5 bases, with 16 bases between them. This CDR3 is built from 14 residues. CDR3 sequence reads: CASRDADRTTEAFF. DNA of the CDR3: TGTGCCAGCAGGGACGCAGACAGGACGACTGAAGCTTTCTTT.

In its sample, this clone was seen once. The rearrangement joins TRBV12-3 or TRBV12-4 to TRBJ2-3; no clear D gene. V was trimmed by 3 bases and J by 6 bases, leaving 10 bases between them. This CDR3 region has 13 residues. Written as DNA, the CDR3 is TGTGCCAGCAGTTTCCCGGGTGCGGATACGCAGTATTTT. It is translated as CASSFPGADTQYF.

This clone appeared a single time. V and J are TRBV11-2 and TRBJ1-2; possibly TRBD1 for D (5 bases). The CDR3 has 17 amino acids. The V gene lost 0 bases and the J gene lost 7 bases, with 21 bases spanning the gap. Germline V gene data show CDR1 as SGHAT and CDR2 as FQNNGV. The CDR3 sequence is CASSLDVGRGVFFGYTF. The CDR3 DNA reads as TGTGCCAGCAGCTTAGATGTTGGCCGGGGGGTCTTTTTTGGCTACACCTTC.

The DNA of the CDR3 is TGTGCCAGCAGGACTAGCGGAAACAATGAGCAGTTCTTC. Translating gives CASRTSGNNEQFF. The chain recombines TRBV27 with TRBJ2-1, with 9 nucleotides matching TRBD2. The CDR3 runs to 13 residues. Germline V CDR1 and CDR2: MNHEY, SMNVEV (reference sequence). The V and J ends lost 6 bases and 5 bases, in that order; junction bases with no gene match: 2.

The chain combines TRBV7-2 with TRBJ2-3; possibly TRBD1 for D (5 bases). CDR3 size: 13 residues. Germline assignment: CDR1 SGHTA and CDR2 FQGNSA. With 5 bases removed from V and 5 bases from J, the gap between germline ends came to 11 bases. The CDR3 DNA reads TGTGCCAGCAGCCCTACAGGAAGAGATACGCAGTATTTT. It encodes CASSPTGRDTQYF. The whole variable domain, filled in from reference TRBV7-2 and TRBJ2-3, reads GAGVSQSPSNKVTEKGKDVELRCDPISGHTALYWYRQSLGQGLEFLIYFQGNSAPDKSGLPSDRFSAERTGGSVSTLTIQRTQQEDSAVYLCASSPTGRDTQYFGPGTRLTVL.

This chain connects TRBV25-1 to TRBJ2-1; 7 nucleotides agree with TRBD1. The CDR3 totals 16 residues. Germline lookup yields CDR1 MGHDK and CDR2 SYGVNS. V lost 3 bases to trimming and J lost 2 bases; unmatched junction nucleotides: 7. DNA for the CDR3: TGTGCCAGCAGTGATAGCAGACAGGGTCCCTACAATGAGCAGTTCTTC. The encoded protein is CASSDSRQGPYNEQFF.

This chain connects TRBV24-1 to TRBJ2-5, with 9 nucleotides matching TRBD1. The CDR3 consists of 15 residues. Germline V gives CDR1 KGHDR, CDR2 SFDVKD. V dropped 0 bases and J dropped 4; count of bases not matched to a gene: 2. This CDR3 reads CATSDLDRGVETQYF. CDR3 bases: TGTGCCACCAGTGATTTGGACAGGGGGGTAGAGACCCAGTACTTC.

Only one count was recorded for this clone. The CDR3 DNA follows: TGTGCCAGCTCACCTCTATCCGGGGGACAGGTGAACACTGAAGCTTTCTTT. It is translated as CASSPLSGGQVNTEAFF. This chain links TRBV18 with TRBJ1-1; 8 nucleotides align to TRBD1. The J segment lost 0 bases and the V segment lost 3 bases, leaving 9 bases of the junction unmatched. The CDR3 spans 17 residues. CDR1 KGHSH and CDR2 LQKENI come from the germline V gene.

The V call is TRBV7-2, the J call TRBJ1-2, with a possible D match to TRBD1 (6 bases). This CDR3 has 15 amino acids. Germline loops: CDR1 SGHTA, CDR2 FQGNSA. Trimming cost V 4 bases and J 3 bases, with 15 bases left between them. The CDR3 is CASSSRGRGDYGYTF. The CDR3 DNA follows: TGTGCCAGCAGCTCGAGGGGCAGGGGTGACTATGGCTACACCTTC.

The chain couples TRBV11-2 to TRBJ1-4, with 8 bases identical to TRBD1. Germline V gene data show CDR1 as SGHAT and CDR2 as FQNNGV. V shed 5 bases and J 0 bases; nucleotides not matched to a gene: 8. This CDR3 has 17 amino acids. CDR3 sequence reads: CASSPGQGHATNEKLFF. As DNA, the CDR3 is TGTGCCAGCAGCCCCGGACAGGGACATGCAACTAATGAAAAACTGTTTTTT. Full variable domain (rest looked up from reference TRBV11-2 and TRBJ1-4): EAGVAQSPRYKIIEKRQSVAFWCNPISGHATLYWYQQILGQGPKLLIQFQNNGVVDDSQLPKDRFSAERLKGVDSTLKIQPAKLEDSAVYLCASSPGQGHATNEKLFFGSGTQLSVL.

The gene calls are TRBV28 and TRBJ1-5; 10 bases are a match to TRBD1. Per germline, CDR1 MDHEN and CDR2 SYDVKM. This CDR3 contains 14 residues. V gave up 11 bases and J gave up 7 bases; unmatched junction bases: 11. CDR3: CAAGGQGRLQPQHF. Written as DNA, the CDR3 is TGTGCCGCAGGGGGACAGGGGCGATTACAGCCCCAGCATTTT.

The chain couples TRBV19 to TRBJ1-2, with D unresolved. Germline V lookup: CDR1 LNHDA, CDR2 SQIVND (reference sequence). V was shortened by 1 base and J by 5 bases, with 11 bases between the two germline ends. This CDR3 is 14 amino acids long. CDR3 nucleotide sequence: TGTGCCAGTAGTATAGCCGGCAGGTATTATGGCTACACCTTC. It translates to CASSIAGRYYGYTF. Variable domain in full (rest from reference TRBV19 and TRBJ1-2): DGGITQSPKYLFRKEGQNVTLSCEQNLNHDAMYWYRQDPGQGLRLIYYSQIVNDFQKGDIAEGYSVSREKKESFPLTVTSAQKNPTAFYLCASSIAGRYYGYTFGSGTRLTVV.

This chain links TRBV10-3 with TRBJ2-5; TRBD2 agrees at 7 bases. Germline CDR1 reads ENHRY; CDR2 reads SYGVKD. Trimming cost V 5 bases and J 1 base; bases outside gene matches: 4. This CDR3 contains 14 residues. CDR3 nucleotide sequence: TGTGCCATCAGTAATAGCGGGCCCCAAGAGACCCAGTACTTC. This gives the protein CAISNSGPQETQYF.

Points on this clone: The sample carries other DNA sequences with the same CDR3. This chain links TRBV29-1 with TRBJ1-1; D possibly corresponds to TRBD1 (6 bases). The CDR3 is 12 amino acids. Trimming removed 6 bases at V and 1 base at J, with 9 bases between. Germline-derived CDR1 and CDR2 are SQVTM and ANQGSEA. CDR3 sequence reads: CSVGQTNTEAFF. The CDR3 DNA is TGCAGCGTCGGACAGACGAACACTGAAGCTTTCTTT.

The chain links TRBV7-9 to TRBJ1-4, with unresolved D. Germline V gives CDR1 SEHNR, CDR2 FQNEAQ (reference sequence). The CDR3 covers 13 residues. Trimming stripped 2 bases from V and 5 bases from J, with 6 bases between. CDR3 DNA sequence: TGTGCCAGCAGCTTAACGGTAAATGAAAAACTGTTTTTT. Translation: CASSLTVNEKLFF.

V usage is TRBV29-1 and J usage is TRBJ2-3; 7 bases are a match to TRBD2. The ends lost 8 bases at V and 6 bases at J; junction bases unmatched: 5. This CDR3 spans 11 amino acids. CDR1 is SQVTM and CDR2 is ANQGSEA in the germline V gene. The CDR3 loop reads CSSLGGDTQYF. The CDR3 DNA reads as TGCAGCTCACTGGGGGGGGATACGCAGTATTTT.

The J gene is TRBJ1-3, the V gene TRBV11-2; a possible D gene is TRBD1 (5 bases). From germline, CDR1 is SGHAT and CDR2 FQNNGV. The ends were cut back, 5 bases at V and 1 base at J, with 9 bases in the middle. The CDR3 runs to 14 residues. The CDR3 protein is CASSPGGSGNTIYF. CDR3 in DNA: TGTGCCAGCAGCCCCGGGGGGTCTGGAAACACCATATATTTT.

V is TRBV5-1 and J is TRBJ1-3; 9 bases are a match to TRBD1. CDR1 and CDR2 from the germline V gene are SGHRS and YFSETQ. The junction had 7 bases not matched to a gene; V was cut back by 4 bases and J by 8 bases. The CDR3 runs 14 residues. CDR3 sequence: CASSTTGGADTIYF. CDR3 in DNA: TGCGCCAGCAGCACCACAGGGGGCGCGGACACCATATATTTT.

The CDR3 is CASSLTGGKDTQYF. In DNA, the CDR3 is TGCGCCAGCAGCTTGACAGGGGGCAAGGATACGCAGTATTTT. The V call is TRBV5-1, the J call TRBJ2-3; 9 nucleotides line up with TRBD1. After removal of 1 base from V and 6 bases from J, the junction contained 3 bases not matched to a gene. Germline CDR1 SGHRS, CDR2 YFSETQ. This CDR3 has 14 residues.

This chain links TRBV5-6 with TRBJ1-6, with 9 positions matching TRBD1. CDR1 and CDR2 (germline): SGHDT, YYEEEE. CDR3 length equals 16 residues. V dropped 4 bases and J dropped 5; count of bases not matched to a gene: 7. The CDR3 nucleotides read TGTGCCAGCAGCCCAGGGACAGGGAGACATAATTCACCCCTCCACTTT. Its protein is CASSPGTGRHNSPLHF.

The chain recombines TRBV9 with TRBJ1-1; D call uncertain. This CDR3 spans 14 amino acids. V lost 6 bases to trimming and J lost 1 base, with 13 bases between them. Germline CDR1 SGDLS, CDR2 YYNGEE. As DNA, the CDR3 is TGTGCCAGCACCCCCATCGGTTGGAACACTGAAGCTTTCTTT. Its protein is CASTPIGWNTEAFF.

Note on this clone: The junction differs from germline at one of its ends, possibly a read error. V and J are TRBV2 and TRBJ2-5; tentative D call: TRBD2 (6 bases). The CDR3 is 16 residues long. Germline V gene lookup returns CDR1 SNHLY and CDR2 FYNNEI. In nucleotides, the CDR3 is TGTGCCAGCAGTGAGTATGCGGGGCCGATCCAAAAGGGGAGAAACTTC. Translation gives CASSEYAGPIQKGRNF. The entire variable domain, with the rest obtained from reference TRBV2 and TRBJ2-5, is as follows: EPEVTQTPSHQVTQMGQEVILRCVPISNHLYFYWYRQILGQKVEFLVSFYNNEISEKSEIFDDQFSVERPDGSNFTLKIRSTKLEDSAMYFCASSEYAGPIQKGRNFGPGTRLLVL.